The 20 T cell receptor beta chains below come from one sample, sequenced in a study of Tregs in tolerant kidney transplant recipients (dated by TCRdb to about 2019). Preparation of the library involved the immunoSEQ multiplex PCR assay. The source is immuneACCESS, and TCRdb retained only in-frame sequences with V and J called. Part of the clones is not carried over; for the studies checked, unresolved V genes explain less than half of this, and the remainder is unexplained. This sample lists 35,000 to 55,000 clones; 91% were detected once. About 0.7% of the sample is in the top ten clones. The sample consisted of Tregs from blood. The source is a human donor in good health.

The V gene is TRBV5-1, the J gene TRBJ1-1, with D unclear. The CDR3 has 15 residues. The V and J ends lost 0 bases and 4 bases respectively, with 13 bases between them. The V gene's germline CDR1 is SGHRS and CDR2 YFSETQ. The CDR3 nucleotides are TGCGCCAGCAGCTTGGAAGCGGCGGTCAGCACTGAAGCTTTCTTT. Translation: CASSLEAAVSTEAFF.

This chain uses TRBV9 with TRBJ2-1, with 8 bases lining up with TRBD2. Trimming cost V 4 bases and J 6 bases; bases outside gene matches: 9. This CDR3 spans 15 amino acids. The germline V gene encodes CDR1 SGDLS and CDR2 YYNGEE. This chain's CDR3 is CASSLGLASVNEQFF. The CDR3 bases are TGTGCCAGCAGCCTTGGACTAGCATCTGTCAATGAGCAGTTCTTC. The full variable domain, its missing parts supplied by reference TRBV9 and TRBJ2-1, is DSGVTQTPKHLITATGQRVTLRCSPRSGDLSVYWYQQSLDQGLQFLIQYYNGEERAKGNILERFSAQQFPDLHSELNLSSLELGDSALYFCASSLGLASVNEQFFGPGTRLTVL.

In this sample, this clone turned up once. The J gene is TRBJ1-2, the V gene TRBV6-5; TRBD1 is a possible D gene (5 bases). The length of the CDR3 is 14 residues. With 6 bases removed from V and 2 bases from J, the gap between germline ends came to 13 bases. Germline loops: CDR1 MNHEY, CDR2 SVGAGI. The CDR3 bases are TGTGCCAGCAGAGGAGGGGAACTAAACTATGGCTACACCTTC. Its protein is CASRGGELNYGYTF.

The V call is TRBV5-1, the J call TRBJ2-6; 11 positions agree with TRBD1. J lost 0 bases, V lost 4 bases, and 6 bases had no gene match. Germline V gene lookup returns CDR1 SGHRS and CDR2 YFSETQ. The CDR3 is 18 residues long. This CDR3 reads CASSTRTGGPSGANVLTF. DNA of the CDR3: TGCGCCAGCAGCACCCGGACAGGGGGCCCCTCTGGGGCCAACGTCCTGACTTTC.

This sequence joins TRBV29-1 and TRBJ2-5; D is unresolved. Trimming took 4 bases from V and 5 from J, leaving 8 bases between them. CDR1 is SQVTM, CDR2 ANQGSEA, per germline. The CDR3 covers 11 residues. This CDR3 reads CSVVVGETQYF. CDR3 sequence (DNA): TGCAGCGTTGTGGTAGGCGAGACCCAGTACTTC.

This rearrangement joins TRBV5-6 to TRBJ1-2; unclear D gene. This CDR3 is 13 amino acids long. Germline V gene sequence: CDR1 SGHDT, CDR2 YYEEEE. Between the trimmed V and J ends, which lost 4 bases and 8 bases, there was a span of 15 bases. The chain's CDR3 is CASSQPFGGGYTF. The CDR3 region has the DNA TGTGCCAGCAGCCAACCCTTTGGAGGCGGCTACACCTTC.

This chain joins TRBV2 and TRBJ1-5; D may be TRBD1 (5 bases). CDR3 length: 12 amino acids. CDR1 and CDR2 (germline): SNHLY, FYNNEI. V dropped 4 bases and J dropped 11 bases, with 12 bases sitting between them. CDR3 in amino acids: CASSAGGGSQHF. CDR3 in DNA: TGTGCCAGCAGTGCCGGGGGGGGGTCCCAGCATTTT.

V and J are TRBV19 and TRBJ1-5; 7 bases map to TRBD1. The junction had 9 bases not matched to a gene; V was cut back by 5 bases and J by 2 bases. The CDR3 covers 16 residues. CDR1 LNHDA and CDR2 SQIVND come from the germline V gene (reference sequence). The CDR3 DNA reads TGTGCCAGTAGTCGTGACAGGGAATGGGGCAATCAGCCCCAGCATTTT. Residues: CASSRDREWGNQPQHF.

The CDR3 DNA sequence: TGCGCCAGCAGCTTGGGGACAGGGGAAGAGACCCAGTACTTC. This codes for CASSLGTGEETQYF. This rearrangement joins TRBV5-1 to TRBJ2-5, with TRBD1 matching 9 bases. The CDR3 runs to 14 residues. Germline V CDR1 and CDR2: SGHRS, YFSETQ. The J segment lost 3 bases and the V segment lost 0 bases, leaving 0 bases of the junction unmatched. The full variable domain, rest sourced from reference TRBV5-1 and TRBJ2-5, is KAGVTQTPRYLIKTRGQQVTLSCSPISGHRSVSWYQQTPGQGLQFLFEYFSETQRNKGNFPGRFSGRQFSNSRSEMNVSTLELGDSALYLCASSLGTGEETQYFGPGTRLLVL.

This chain joins TRBV15 and TRBJ1-2; D gene ambiguous. CDR1 is LNHNV, CDR2 YYDKDF, per germline (reference sequence). This CDR3 comprises 14 residues. Trimming cost V 1 base and J 8 bases, with 14 bases left between them. CDR3 nucleotides: TGTGCCACCAGCAGAGGAGGGCCCTCCATGGGCTACACCTTC. It specifies CATSRGGPSMGYTF.

The V and J genes are TRBV5-4 and TRBJ2-1; 8 bases are shared with TRBD2. Germline CDR1 and CDR2: SGHNT and YYREEE (reference sequence). Trimming took 0 bases from V and 7 from J; bases not matched to a gene: 12. The CDR3 extends over 17 amino acids. The CDR3 is CASSLGMGRGALNEQFF. Here the CDR3 DNA reads TGTGCCAGCAGCTTGGGAATGGGGCGGGGGGCGTTAAATGAGCAGTTCTTC.

This rearrangement joins TRBV29-1 to TRBJ2-3; a weak D match, TRBD1 (6 bases). The CDR3 length is 15 residues. Germline loops: CDR1 SQVTM, CDR2 ANQGSEA. The V end was cut by 5 bases, the J end by 0 bases, with 15 bases between. The CDR3 region is CSVLDRQASTDTQYF. The CDR3 nucleotides are TGCAGCGTTTTAGACAGGCAGGCAAGCACAGATACGCAGTATTTT.

The V call is TRBV12-5, the J call TRBJ2-3; D is ambiguous. Deletions cut 0 bases from V and 2 bases from J, with 3 bases between. The CDR3 covers 13 residues. CDR1 and CDR2 (germline): LGHNT, FRNRAP. The DNA for the CDR3 is TGTGCTAGTGGTTTGGTCTACACAGATACGCAGTATTTT. Its protein product is CASGLVYTDTQYF.

The chain uses TRBV6-5 and TRBJ1-1, with no clear D. V was clipped by 6 bases and J by 7 bases, with 15 bases between them. Looked up from germline, CDR1 is MNHEY and CDR2 is SVGAGI. The CDR3 is 13 amino acids. CDR3 loop: CASSYLSGDEAFF. The CDR3 nucleotides are TGTGCCAGCAGCTACCTGAGCGGGGATGAAGCTTTCTTT.

V is TRBV5-8 and J is TRBJ2-7; tentative D call: TRBD1 (6 bases). Germline-derived CDR1 and CDR2 are SGHTS and YDEGEE. The CDR3 has 13 residues. Trimming cost V 4 bases and J 7 bases, with 15 bases left between them. The CDR3 sequence: CASSPRDIGEQYF. For the CDR3, the DNA is TGTGCCAGCAGCCCCCGGGACATAGGGGAGCAGTACTTC.

The chain links TRBV6-6 to TRBJ1-4; D might be TRBD1 (6 bases). The germline CDR1 and CDR2 sequences are MNHNY and SVGAGI (reference sequence). This CDR3 has 15 residues. The germline V and J ends were trimmed by 0 bases and 8 bases, with 13 bases remaining between them. Here the CDR3 DNA reads TGTGCCAGCAGTTACTCGAGGGGACAAGGAGAAAAACTGTTTTTT. This encodes CASSYSRGQGEKLFF.

The chain is built from TRBV5-1 and TRBJ1-1, with 8 nucleotides matching TRBD1. The CDR3 length is 14 residues. V shed 1 base and J 3 bases; nucleotides not matched to a gene: 2. Germline V gene sequence: CDR1 SGHRS, CDR2 YFSETQ. The CDR3 bases are TGCGCCAGCAGCTTGCAGGGGGCATACACTGAAGCTTTCTTT. This gives the protein CASSLQGAYTEAFF.

This chain links TRBV5-1 with TRBJ2-2, with D unresolved. CDR1 is SGHRS, CDR2 YFSETQ, per germline. Trimming took off 7 bases at V and 3 bases at J, with 13 bases between the two ends. This CDR3 is 14 amino acids long. The CDR3 sequence is CASQLRGDTGELFF. For the CDR3, the DNA is TGCGCCAGCCAACTACGAGGCGACACCGGGGAGCTGTTTTTT.

This rearrangement joins TRBV7-9 to TRBJ1-1; 7 nucleotides agree with TRBD1. Trimming cost V 4 bases and J 1 base; bases outside gene matches: 6. The CDR3 length is 15 residues. From germline, CDR1 is SEHNR and CDR2 FQNEAQ (reference sequence). The CDR3 coding sequence is TGTGCCAGCAGCTCCTATCGACAGGGGAACACTGAAGCTTTCTTT. This sequence encodes CASSSYRQGNTEAFF. The whole variable domain, remainder taken from reference TRBV7-9 and TRBJ1-1, is DTGVSQNPRHKITKRGQNVTFRCDPISEHNRLYWYRQTLGQGPEFLTYFQNEAQLEKSRLLSDRFSAERPKGSFSTLEIQRTEQGDSAMYLCASSSYRQGNTEAFFGQGTRLTVV.

This chain links TRBV4-2 with TRBJ1-1, with TRBD1 matching 9 bases. J gave up 10 bases and V 4 bases, and 13 bases lay outside the gene matches. CDR3 length equals 15 residues. Germline loops: CDR1 LGHNA, CDR2 YNFKEQ. The CDR3: CASSPGQGFSDVAFF. Here the CDR3 DNA reads TGTGCCAGCAGCCCGGGACAGGGTTTCAGTGATGTAGCTTTCTTT.